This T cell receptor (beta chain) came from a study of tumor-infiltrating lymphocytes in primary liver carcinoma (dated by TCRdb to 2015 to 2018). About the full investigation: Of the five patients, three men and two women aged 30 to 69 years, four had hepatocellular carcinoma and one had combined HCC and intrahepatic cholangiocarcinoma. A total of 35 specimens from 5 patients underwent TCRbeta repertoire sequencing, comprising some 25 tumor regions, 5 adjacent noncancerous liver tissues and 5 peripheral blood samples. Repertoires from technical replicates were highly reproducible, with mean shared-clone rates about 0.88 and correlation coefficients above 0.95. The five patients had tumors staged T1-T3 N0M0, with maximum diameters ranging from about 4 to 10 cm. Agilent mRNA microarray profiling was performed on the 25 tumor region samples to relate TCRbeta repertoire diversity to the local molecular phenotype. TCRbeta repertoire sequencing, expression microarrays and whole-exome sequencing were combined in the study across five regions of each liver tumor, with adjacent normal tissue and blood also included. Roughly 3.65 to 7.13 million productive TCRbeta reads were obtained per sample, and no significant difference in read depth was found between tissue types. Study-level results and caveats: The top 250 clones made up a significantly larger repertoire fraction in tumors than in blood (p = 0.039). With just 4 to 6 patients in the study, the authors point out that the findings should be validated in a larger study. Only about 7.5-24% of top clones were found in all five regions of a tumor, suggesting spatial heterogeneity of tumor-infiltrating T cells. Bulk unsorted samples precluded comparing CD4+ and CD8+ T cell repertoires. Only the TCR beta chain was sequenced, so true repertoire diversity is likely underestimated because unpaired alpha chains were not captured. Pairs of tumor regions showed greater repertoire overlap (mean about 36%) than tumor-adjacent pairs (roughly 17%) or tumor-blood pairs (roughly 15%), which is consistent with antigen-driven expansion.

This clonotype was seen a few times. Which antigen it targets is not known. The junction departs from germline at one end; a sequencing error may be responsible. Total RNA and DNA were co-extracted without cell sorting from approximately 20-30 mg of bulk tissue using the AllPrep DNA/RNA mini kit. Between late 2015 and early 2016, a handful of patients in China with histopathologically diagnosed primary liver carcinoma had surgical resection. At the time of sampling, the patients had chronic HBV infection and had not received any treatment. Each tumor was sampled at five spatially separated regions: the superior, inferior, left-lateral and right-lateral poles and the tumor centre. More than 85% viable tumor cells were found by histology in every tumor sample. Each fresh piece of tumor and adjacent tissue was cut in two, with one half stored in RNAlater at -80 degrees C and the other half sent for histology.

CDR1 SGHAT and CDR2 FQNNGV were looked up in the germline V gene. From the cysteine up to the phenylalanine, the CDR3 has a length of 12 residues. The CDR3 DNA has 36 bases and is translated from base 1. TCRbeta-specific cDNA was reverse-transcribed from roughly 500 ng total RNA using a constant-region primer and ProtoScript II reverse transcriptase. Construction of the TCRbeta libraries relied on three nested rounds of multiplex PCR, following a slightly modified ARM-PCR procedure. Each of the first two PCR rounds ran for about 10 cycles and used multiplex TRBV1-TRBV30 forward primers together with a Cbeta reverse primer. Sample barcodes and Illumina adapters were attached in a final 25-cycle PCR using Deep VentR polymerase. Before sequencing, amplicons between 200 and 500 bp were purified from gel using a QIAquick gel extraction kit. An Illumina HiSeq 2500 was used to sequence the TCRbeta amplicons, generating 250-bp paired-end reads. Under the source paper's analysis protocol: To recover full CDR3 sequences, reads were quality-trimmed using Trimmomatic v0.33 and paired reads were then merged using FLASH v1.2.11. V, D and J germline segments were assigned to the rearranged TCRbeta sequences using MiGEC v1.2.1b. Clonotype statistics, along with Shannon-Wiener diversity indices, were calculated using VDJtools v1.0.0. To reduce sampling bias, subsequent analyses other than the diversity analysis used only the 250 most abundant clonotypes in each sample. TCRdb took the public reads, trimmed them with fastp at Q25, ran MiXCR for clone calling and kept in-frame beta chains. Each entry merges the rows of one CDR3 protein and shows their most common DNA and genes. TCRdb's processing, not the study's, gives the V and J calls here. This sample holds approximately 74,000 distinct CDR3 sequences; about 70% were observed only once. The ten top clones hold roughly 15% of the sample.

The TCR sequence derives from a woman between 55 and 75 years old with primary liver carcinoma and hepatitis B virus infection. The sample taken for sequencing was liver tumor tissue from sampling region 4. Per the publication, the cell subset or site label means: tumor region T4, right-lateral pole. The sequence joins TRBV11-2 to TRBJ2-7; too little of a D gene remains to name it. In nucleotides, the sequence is TGTGCCGGCGGTGGAGTCCTTTACGGGCAGTACTTC. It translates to CAGGGVLYGQYF.